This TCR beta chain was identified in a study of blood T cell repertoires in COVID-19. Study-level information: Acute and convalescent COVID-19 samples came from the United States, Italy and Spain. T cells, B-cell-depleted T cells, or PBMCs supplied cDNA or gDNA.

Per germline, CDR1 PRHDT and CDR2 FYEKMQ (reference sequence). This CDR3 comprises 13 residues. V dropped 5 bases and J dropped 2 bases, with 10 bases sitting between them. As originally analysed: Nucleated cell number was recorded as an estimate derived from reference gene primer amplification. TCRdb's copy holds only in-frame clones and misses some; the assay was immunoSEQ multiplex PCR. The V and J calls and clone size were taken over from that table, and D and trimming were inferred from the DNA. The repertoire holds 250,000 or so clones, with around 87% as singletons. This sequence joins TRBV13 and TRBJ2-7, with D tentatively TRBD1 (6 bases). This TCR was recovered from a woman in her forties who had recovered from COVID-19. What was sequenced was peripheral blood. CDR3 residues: CASSLGQPYEQYF. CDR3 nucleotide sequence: TGTGCCAGCAGCCTTGGACAGCCCTACGAGCAGTACTTC.